The 19 T cell receptor beta chains presented below share a single source sample, sequenced in a study of T cells in Graves' hyperthyroidism and ophthalmopathy. RNA transcripts gave rise to amplified TCR beta CDR3 regions. The TCR CDR3 first-round RT-PCR relied on the HTBI primer set. TCRdb ran MiXCR on the multiplex PCR reads and lists one entry per CDR3 protein. In the table there are roughly 570,000 distinct CDR3 sequences, 15% to 19% of which are singletons. Sequencing was done on a sample of blood. All receptors come from a woman between 25 and 40 years old with Graves' hyperthyroidism.

This clonotype has only a few counts. A much larger clone sits a single nucleotide away, making a read error possible. This rearrangement joins TRBV2 to TRBJ1-5; 7 bases align to TRBD1. The CDR3 sequence is 13 residues long. V dropped 3 bases and J dropped 5; count of bases not matched to a gene: 1. Germline V gene sequence: CDR1 SNHLY, CDR2 FYNNEI. As DNA, the CDR3 is TGTGCCAGCAGTGATACAGGGGATCAGCCCCAGCATTTT. It specifies CASSDTGDQPQHF.

This clonotype has a count of ten or more. The J gene is TRBJ1-6, the V gene TRBV3-1; D ambiguous. Germline CDR1 reads LGHDT; CDR2 reads YNNKEL (reference sequence). The V end was cut by 4 bases, the J end by 7 bases, with 14 bases between. This CDR3 contains 15 residues. This CDR3 is CASSPQPLGNSPLHF. CDR3 DNA sequence: TGTGCCAGCAGCCCTCAGCCCTTGGGGAATTCACCCCTCCACTTT.

The table lists this clonotype with a few counts. This chain links TRBV19 with TRBJ2-3; TRBD1 might be the D (6 bases). Germline V gene data show CDR1 as LNHDA and CDR2 as SQIVND (reference sequence). The germline V and J ends were trimmed by 5 bases and 2 bases, with 14 bases remaining between them. The CDR3 is 15 residues long. CDR3 sequence reads: CASSYTGWSTDTQYF. In nucleotides, the CDR3 is TGTGCCAGTAGTTATACAGGGTGGTCCACAGATACGCAGTATTTT.

For this clonotype: This CDR3 is missing its conserved last phenylalanine or tryptophan, likely due to a read error. The chain has TRBV6-5 and TRBJ1-1; D may be TRBD1 (5 bases). The CDR3 runs 17 residues. The germline V gene encodes CDR1 MNHEY and CDR2 SVGAGI. With 0 bases removed from V and 8 bases from J, the gap between germline ends came to 22 bases. This chain's CDR3 is CASSYSGAGVPAKEAFL. CDR3 nucleotides: TGTGCCAGCAGTTACTCAGGGGCGGGGGTCCCAGCTAAAGAAGCTTTCCTT.

This clonotype was counted between two and nine times. This sequence may be a read error, since a much larger clone differs from it by one base. This sequence joins TRBV20-1 and TRBJ1-2, with D perhaps TRBD1 (5 bases). This CDR3 contains 16 residues. Germline lookup yields CDR1 DFQATT and CDR2 SNEGSKA (reference sequence). The ends were cut back, 1 base at V and 4 bases at J, with 19 bases in the middle. The CDR3 region has the DNA TGCAGTGCTAGAGGTGATTTTAGGGACGTTGGCTATGGCTACACCTTC. Its protein is CSARGDFRDVGYGYTF.

The chain couples TRBV6-2 or TRBV6-3 to TRBJ2-1; D is unresolved. Trimming cost V 6 bases and J 0 bases, with 12 bases left between them. This CDR3 spans 15 amino acids. Germline values: CDR1 MNHEY, CDR2 SVGEGT. The CDR3 protein is CASSRADSSYNEQFF. The DNA for the CDR3 is TGTGCCAGCAGCCGGGCAGATAGCTCCTACAATGAGCAGTTCTTC.

This chain uses TRBV4-2 with TRBJ2-7, with D unclear. Germline V gene sequence: CDR1 LGHNA, CDR2 YNFKEQ. This CDR3 contains 15 residues. V lost 0 bases to trimming and J lost 3 bases, with 12 bases between them. CDR3 sequence (DNA): TGTGCCAGCAGCCAAGATAGGACCAATAACTACGAGCAGTACTTC. The encoded protein is CASSQDRTNNYEQYF.

In this sample, this clonotype turned up many times. V usage is TRBV10-3 and J usage is TRBJ1-4; tentative D call: TRBD1 (5 bases). CDR1 ENHRY and CDR2 SYGVKD come from the germline V gene. With 2 bases removed from V and 8 bases from J, the gap between germline ends came to 9 bases. The CDR3 sequence is 13 residues long. CDR3 amino acids: CAISERQLEKLFF. Written as DNA, the CDR3 is TGTGCCATCAGTGAGCGACAGTTAGAAAAACTGTTTTTT.

This clonotype was detected ten times or more. The chain combines TRBV7-2 with TRBJ1-6, with D uncertain. This CDR3 spans 14 amino acids. The V and J ends lost 5 bases and 9 bases respectively, with 14 bases between them. Germline values: CDR1 SGHTA, CDR2 FQGNSA. The CDR3 DNA is TGTGCCAGCAGCCTTGCCTCCCTGGGTTCACCCCTCCACTTT. Translated: CASSLASLGSPLHF. The full variable domain, with the rest looked up from reference TRBV7-2 and TRBJ1-6, is GAGVSQSPSNKVTEKGKDVELRCDPISGHTALYWYRQSLGQGLEFLIYFQGNSAPDKSGLPSDRFSAERTGGSVSTLTIQRTQQEDSAVYLCASSLASLGSPLHFGNGTRLTVT.

The rearrangement uses TRBV6-2 or TRBV6-3 and TRBJ2-7; 9 positions agree with TRBD1. Germline V gives CDR1 MNHEY, CDR2 SVGEGT. This CDR3 spans 16 amino acids. J lost 3 bases, V lost 4 bases, and 10 bases had no gene match. CDR3 bases: TGTGCCAGCAGTTTGGCCCCCGGGACAGGGAACTACGAGCAGTACTTC. Amino acids: CASSLAPGTGNYEQYF.

This clonotype was recorded a few times. This sequence joins TRBV6-1 and TRBJ2-7, with 12 nucleotides matching TRBD2. The CDR3 has 16 amino acids. The germline CDR1 and CDR2 sequences are MNHNS and SASEGT. J lost 3 bases, V lost 2 bases, and 5 bases had no gene match. Written as DNA, the CDR3 is TGTGCCAGCAGTGAAACTAGCGGGAGGCTCATCTACGAGCAGTACTTC. Translation gives CASSETSGRLIYEQYF.

This clonotype was counted between two and nine times. The chain combines TRBV7-3 with TRBJ1-1; unclear D gene. The germline gives CDR1 SGHTA, CDR2 FQGTGA. Trimming removed 6 bases at V and 3 bases at J, with 11 bases between. The CDR3 spans 13 residues. The CDR3 region has the DNA TGTGCCAGCAGGGTCCAGGCAGACACTGAAGCTTTCTTT. Its translation is CASRVQADTEAFF.

Turning to this clonotype: The conserved phenylalanine or tryptophan is not found at the CDR3 terminus, so this likely reflects a read error. The rearrangement uses TRBV5-4 and TRBJ2-2, with D perhaps matching TRBD2 (6 bases). V lost 1 base, J lost 2 bases, and 9 bases lay in between. Germline lookup yields CDR1 SGHNT and CDR2 YYREEE (reference sequence). This CDR3 comprises 15 residues. The CDR3 coding sequence is TGTGCCAGCAGCTTGCCTGGACTAAACACCGGGGAGCTGTTTCTT. This sequence encodes CASSLPGLNTGELFL.

The chain couples TRBV6-1 to TRBJ2-7; no clear D gene. Germline CDR1 is MNHNS and CDR2 is SASEGT. This CDR3 has 13 amino acids. V was trimmed by 8 bases and J by 1 base, leaving 12 bases between them. The CDR3 region is CASARQSSYEQYF. The CDR3 DNA reads TGTGCCAGCGCTCGGCAGTCTTCCTACGAGCAGTACTTC.

The gene calls are TRBV10-1 and TRBJ1-1, with a possible D match to TRBD1 (6 bases). Germline CDR1 is WNHNN and CDR2 is SYGVQD (reference sequence). The CDR3 runs to 14 residues. The V and J ends lost 8 bases and 4 bases respectively, with 17 bases between them. CDR3 residues: CASSYAGDGTEAFF. CDR3 bases: TGCGCCAGCTCGTATGCAGGGGATGGCACTGAAGCTTTCTTT.

This clonotype has at least ten counts. The gene calls are TRBV7-2 and TRBJ2-2; D is uncertain. Per germline, CDR1 SGHTA and CDR2 FQGNSA. CDR3 length: 15 residues. The V gene lost 5 bases and the J gene lost 4 bases, with 14 bases spanning the gap. The CDR3 DNA reads as TGTGCCAGCAGCCCACGGACCGGCCTCACCGGGGAGCTGTTTTTT. Translating it yields CASSPRTGLTGELFF.

This clonotype was picked up many times. The V gene is TRBV6-2 or TRBV6-3, the J gene TRBJ2-7; D is possibly TRBD1 or TRBD2 (5 bases each). The V and J ends lost 5 bases and 0 bases respectively, with 14 bases between them. The CDR3 is 15 residues long. Germline loops: CDR1 MNHEY, CDR2 SVGEGT. As DNA, the CDR3 is TGTGCCAGCAGTCCGCCCGGGACCAGCTCCTACGAGCAGTACTTC. Its translation: CASSPPGTSSYEQYF.

This clonotype was counted many times. This rearrangement joins TRBV7-9 to TRBJ2-5; 11 positions match TRBD2. The CDR3 contains 16 residues. Trimming cost V 2 bases and J 4 bases; bases outside gene matches: 6. From germline, CDR1 is SEHNR and CDR2 FQNEAQ (reference sequence). The CDR3 DNA is TGTGCCAGCAGCTTAAATAGCGGGAGGGCCCGAGAGACCCAGTACTTC. It yields the protein CASSLNSGRARETQYF.

This clonotype was seen ten or more times. The V call is TRBV13, the J call TRBJ2-3; D might be TRBD2 (7 bases). Per germline, CDR1 PRHDT and CDR2 FYEKMQ (reference sequence). Trimming pared 3 bases from V and 1 base from J, leaving 8 bases between. This CDR3 has 14 residues. In DNA form, the CDR3 reads TGTGCCAGCAGCTTCGGGGGGCGCACAGATACGCAGTATTTT. It encodes CASSFGGRTDTQYF. Drawing the rest from reference TRBV13 and TRBJ2-3, the complete variable domain is AAGVIQSPRHLIKEKRETATLKCYPIPRHDTVYWYQQGPGQDPQFLISFYEKMQSDKGSIPDRFSAQQFSDYHSELNMSSLELGDSALYFCASSFGGRTDTQYFGPGTRLTVL.